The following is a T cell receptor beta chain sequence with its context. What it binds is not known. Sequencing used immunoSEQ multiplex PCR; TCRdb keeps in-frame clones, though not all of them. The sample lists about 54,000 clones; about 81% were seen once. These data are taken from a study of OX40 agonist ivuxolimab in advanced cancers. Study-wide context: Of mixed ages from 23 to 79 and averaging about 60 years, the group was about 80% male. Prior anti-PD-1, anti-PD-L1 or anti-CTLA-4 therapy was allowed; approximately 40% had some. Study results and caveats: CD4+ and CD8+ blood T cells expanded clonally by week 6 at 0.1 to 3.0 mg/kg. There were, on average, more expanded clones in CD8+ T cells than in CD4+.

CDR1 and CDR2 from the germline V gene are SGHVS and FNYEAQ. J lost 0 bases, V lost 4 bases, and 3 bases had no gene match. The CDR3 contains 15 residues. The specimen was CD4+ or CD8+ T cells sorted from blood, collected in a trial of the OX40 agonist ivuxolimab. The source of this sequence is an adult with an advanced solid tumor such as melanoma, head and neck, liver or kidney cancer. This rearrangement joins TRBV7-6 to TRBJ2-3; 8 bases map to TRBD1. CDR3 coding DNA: TGTGCCAGCAGCTCCGGACAGGGAAGCACAGATACGCAGTATTTT. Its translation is CASSSGQGSTDTQYF.